The sequence of this TCR beta chain was determined in a study of spatial heterogeneity in lung cancer. The CDR3 covers 14 residues. Germline V gives CDR1 SGHVS, CDR2 FQNEAQ. Trimming took 3 bases from V and 7 from J; bases not matched to a gene: 4. Every TCR cDNA molecule carried a tag that served as a unique molecular identifier. TCRdb re-called the 5' RACE reads with MiXCR, one entry per CDR3 protein. Of around 7,400 distinct CDR3 sequences in the sample, less than 8.5% were seen once. By share, this clonotype ranks as medium-sized (0.01 to 0.1%). Its antigen is undetermined. General observations from the study: There was tracking of ubiquitous and regional nonsynonymous mutations by the respective counts of ubiquitous and regional expanded TCRs. Counts that tracked tumor mutation counts were those of expanded intratumoral alpha and beta TCRs.

Time point in this sample: sample taken at primary tumor resection. The donor population consisted of roughly 70 patients with untreated, early-stage non-small cell lung cancer. No cell sorting; template was whole RNA from tumor, lung tissue or PBMC. The chain employs TRBV7-8 and TRBJ1-5; 9 nucleotides align to TRBD1. The sequenced sample was lung tumor tissue, obtained at surgery. This sequence originates from a male donor with early-stage non-small cell lung cancer. This chain's CDR3 is CASSLGTGWQPQHF. CDR3 bases: TGTGCCAGCAGCTTGGGGACAGGGTGGCAGCCCCAGCATTTT.